A selection of T cell receptor beta chains follows, all from one sample in a study of chemoradiotherapy in HPV16-positive cancers. The repertoire was sequenced with immunoSEQ multiplex PCR; TCRdb's copy has only in-frame clones and lacks some. The sample lists just over 15,000 clones, 60% to 85% seen once, with around 1.4% in the top ten. This material was acquired from a patient who underwent chemoradiotherapy. Source of these receptors: a human donor with HPV-associated anogenital cancer. Each CDR3 is given with its conserved first and last residue.

V gene	J gene	CDR3 protein
TRBV18	TRBJ1-1	CASSPDSNEAFF
TRBV21-1	TRBJ2-7	CASSKVSHQESYEQYF
TRBV7-2	TRBJ1-1	CASSPPRALNTEAFF
TRBV6-5	TRBJ1-3	CASSYLQGNTIYF
TRBV19	TRBJ1-6	CASSIGSRGSSPLHF
TRBV28	TRBJ2-5	CASREGRKETQYF
TRBV10-3	TRBJ2-1	CAISEGPPELTNEQFF
TRBV19	TRBJ1-2	CASRGDRARGYTF
TRBV30	TRBJ1-2	CAWSAGLYGYTF
TRBV4-2	TRBJ2-2	CASSQEIGPPGELFF
TRBV7-3	TRBJ2-3	CASSPKPPGQGLSTQYF
TRBV18	TRBJ1-1	CASSQQGGRAEAFF
TRBV7-2	TRBJ1-2	CASSPGSSYGYTF
TRBV5-5	TRBJ2-1	CASSSSGQGNNEQFF
TRBV9	TRBJ2-3	CASSVARQTDTQYF
TRBV2	TRBJ1-2	CASSEGGLYGYTF
TRBV7-2	TRBJ2-2	CASRGGNTGELFF
TRBV30	TRBJ1-6	CAWSRENNSPLHF
TRBV2	TRBJ1-2	CASSDRERVTDYGYTF
TRBV25-1	TRBJ1-6	CASSEISPGTELHF
TRBV7-8	TRBJ1-5	CASSSHGTADQPQHF
TRBV20-1	TRBJ2-1	CSAGRYNEQFF
TRBV7-9	TRBJ1-2	CASSPGTPGQNGYTF
TRBV11-2	TRBJ1-1	CASSLDRNPEAFF
TRBV9	TRBJ2-1	CASSVGGSPTTNEQFF
TRBV19	TRBJ1-1	CASNVGSNTEAFF
TRBV19	TRBJ1-3	CASNPSRLSGNTIYF
TRBV18	TRBJ1-5	CASSPRNDQPQHF
TRBV11-3	TRBJ1-2	CASPRDSSIGYTF
TRBV18	TRBJ1-2	CASSPREGRSNYGYTF
TRBV30	TRBJ1-1	CAWSDPTGGGQAFF
TRBV7-5	TRBJ1-2	CARSLGAQPIHYGYTF
TRBV27	TRBJ1-2	CASSLTRPGHSGYTF
TRBV29-1	TRBJ1-1	CSVSTGGADTEAFF
TRBV29-1	TRBJ2-6	CSVLSRGQSYSGANVLTF
TRBV19	TRBJ1-5	CASSIGGQGPQHF
TRBV6-1	TRBJ1-4	CASAPLGANEKLFF
TRBV7-3	TRBJ1-2	CASNDRYTPGGYTF
TRBV4-1	TRBJ1-5	CASSQAGGSMSQHF
TRBV27	TRBJ1-1	CASSLSGTGNTEAFF
TRBV7-3	TRBJ2-3	CASSLAGGATDTQYF
TRBV5-1	TRBJ1-4	CASSELSTGRKEKLFF
TRBV23-1	TRBJ1-5	CANTRTNQPQHF
TRBV19	TRBJ2-1	CASSIDSLGLAGGLNEQFF
TRBV5-1	TRBJ2-7	CASSLGVDYEQYF
TRBV6-5	TRBJ1-2	CASSPGHRIYGYTF
TRBV7-9	TRBJ1-4	CASSLFQTTNEKLFF